This record concerns one T cell receptor (beta chain) sequence. This clone was seen a handful of times. Its antigen specificity is not known. The sample holds no much larger clone one base away, and base qualities are not on file. This sample is drawn from a study of shared clonotypes between healthy human individuals (dated by TCRdb to the early 2020s). Context from the whole study: Three men and two women, aged 18 to 49 years, made up the cohort. Blood TCR repertoires of a handful of healthy adults were deeply sequenced to estimate repertoire size and the extent of clonotype sharing between individuals. To increase sequencing depth and limit assay-specific biases, different laboratories used diverse techniques to prepare libraries and sequence TCR repertoires. Between about 0.8 and 9 billion PBMCs per donor were obtained by leukapheresis.

TCR CDR3 regions were amplified from genomic DNA by multiplex PCR using the deep immunoSEQ assay. Extracted genomic DNA from each cell subset was distributed evenly across all wells of several immunoSEQ 96-well plates, and each plate was treated as a replicate. For unsorted PBMC, each replicate PCR was loaded with approximately 300 ng genomic DNA, equivalent to 25,000 to 35,000 T cell genomes. Genomic DNA from unsorted PBMC was sequenced over ten immunoSEQ deep assay plates. Purified libraries were measured with a Qubit 3.0 fluorometer, size-checked on a Bioanalyzer 2100, and measured again with the KAPA Library Quantification kit. A separate single-read 150-cycle Illumina NextSeq 550 flow cell was used to sequence each immunoSEQ 96-well plate. In the original analysis: The immunoSEQ output contained only junctional sequences without quality scores, so filtering could not match that applied to full-length reads. To assign V/J genes and CDR3, sequences were annotated against IMGT germline references using PyIR, a Python wrapper for IgBLAST v1.9. Reads were removed for weak V/J assignments (E-value above 1e-6), missing CDR3, stop codons, out-of-frame junctions, or ambiguous translated residues. V3J clonotypes were defined as sequences sharing the same inferred V gene, J gene, and CDR3 amino acid sequence. The percentage overlap between two repertoires was calculated by dividing the number of shared unique clonotypes by the size of the smaller repertoire. Richness of each repertoire was evaluated using RTK rarefaction, the Chao1 estimator, and Recon v2.1 estimates of unobserved clonotypes. This is the immuneACCESS table as TCRdb keeps it, with only in-frame sequences that have V and J called. A part of the clones is gone; compared with another copy, unresolved V genes explain less than half, and the rest is unexplained. From that table come the V and J calls and clone size; the DNA was used to work out D and trimming. Here the sample has approximately 500,000 clones; approximately 78% occur a single time. The ten largest account for approximately 12% of the sample.

The germline V gene (reference sequence) provides CDR1 LNHDA and CDR2 SQIVND. Deletion took 5 bases off V and 4 bases off J, with a span of 15 bases between the germline ends. The CDR3 holds 15 amino acids from the cysteine to the phenylalanine. CDR3 DNA is the only sequence kept; it has 45 bases, read in frame from the first base. What the work shows at the level of the full study, not this receptor alone: Sampling was restricted to blood, and TCR repertoires in tissue are likely to differ from TCR repertoires in blood. Pairwise subsampling indicated that sequencing depth was expected to affect the degree of clonotype sharing among donors. Because the study included only a small number of donors, the genetic and exposure-history diversity represented was limited.

Healthy HIV-negative adults with no recently reported acute infections or vaccinations were included as donors. Every donor was a Caucasian adult residing in Nashville, Tennessee, USA. For unsorted samples, tens of millions of PBMCs were counted, and genomic DNA was extracted using the QIAamp DNA Blood Mini kit. Blood was obtained by leukapheresis, after which PBMCs were separated by Ficoll-Histopaque density gradient centrifugation and cryopreserved in liquid nitrogen vapor phase. This receptor was identified in a woman between 40 and 55 years old in good health. Some clones in this sample may be carry-over from other donors' samples. This sequence uses TRBV19 and TRBJ1-5; the D gene remains uncertain. Sequenced input: PBMCs. CDR3 sequence: CASSLTAVLNQPQHF. The nucleotide sequence reads as follows: TGTGCCAGTAGTCTGACGGCGGTCCTTAATCAGCCCCAGCATTTT.